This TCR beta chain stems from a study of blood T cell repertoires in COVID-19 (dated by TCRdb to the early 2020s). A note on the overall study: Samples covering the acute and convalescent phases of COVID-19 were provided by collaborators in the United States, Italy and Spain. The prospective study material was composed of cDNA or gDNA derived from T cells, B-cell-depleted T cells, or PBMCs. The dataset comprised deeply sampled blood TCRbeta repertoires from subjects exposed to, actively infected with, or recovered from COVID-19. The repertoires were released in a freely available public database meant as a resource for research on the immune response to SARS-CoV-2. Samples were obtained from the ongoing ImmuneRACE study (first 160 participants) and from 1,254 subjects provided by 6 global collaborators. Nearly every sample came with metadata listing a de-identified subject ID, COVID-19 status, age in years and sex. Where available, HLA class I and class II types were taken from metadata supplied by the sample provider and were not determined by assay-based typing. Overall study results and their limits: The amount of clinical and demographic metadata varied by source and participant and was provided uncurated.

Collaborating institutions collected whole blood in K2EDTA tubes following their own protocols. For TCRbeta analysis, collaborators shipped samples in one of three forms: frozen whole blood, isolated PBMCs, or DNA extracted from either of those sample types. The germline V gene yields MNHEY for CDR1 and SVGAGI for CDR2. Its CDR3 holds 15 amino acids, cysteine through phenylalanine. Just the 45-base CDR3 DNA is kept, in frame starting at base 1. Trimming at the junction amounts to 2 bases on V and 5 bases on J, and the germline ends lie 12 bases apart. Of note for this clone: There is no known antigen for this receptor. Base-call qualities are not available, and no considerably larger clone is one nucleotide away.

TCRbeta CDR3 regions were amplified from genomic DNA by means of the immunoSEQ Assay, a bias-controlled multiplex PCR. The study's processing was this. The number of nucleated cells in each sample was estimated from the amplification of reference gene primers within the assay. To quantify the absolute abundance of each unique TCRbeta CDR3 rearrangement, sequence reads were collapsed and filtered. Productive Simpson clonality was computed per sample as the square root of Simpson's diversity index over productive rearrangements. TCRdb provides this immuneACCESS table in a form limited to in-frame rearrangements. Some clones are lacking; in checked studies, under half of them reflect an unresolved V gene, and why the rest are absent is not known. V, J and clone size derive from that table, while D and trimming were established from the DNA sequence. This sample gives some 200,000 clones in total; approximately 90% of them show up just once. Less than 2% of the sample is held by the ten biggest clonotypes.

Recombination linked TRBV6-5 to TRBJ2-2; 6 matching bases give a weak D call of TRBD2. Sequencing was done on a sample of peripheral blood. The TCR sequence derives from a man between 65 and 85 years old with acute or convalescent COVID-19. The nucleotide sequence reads TGTGCCAGCAGTTACGGAGGGTCATTAACCGGGGAGCTGTTTTTT. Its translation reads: CASSYGGSLTGELFF.